This T cell receptor beta chain was identified during a study of shared clonotypes between healthy human individuals. TCRdb keeps only in-frame clones here, not all; method: immunoSEQ multiplex PCR. The sample contains roughly 2 million clones, around 95% of which appear only once. Study-wide results and caveats: Blood was the only sampled material, and tissue repertoires likely differ. Generally, naive subsets came out with larger estimated richness than memory subsets.

With V trimmed by 6 bases and J by 2 bases, 8 bases remained unmatched. Germline lookup yields CDR1 SEHNR and CDR2 FQNEAQ (reference sequence). The CDR3 runs to 16 residues. Comments on this clone: Antigen unknown.

The chain links TRBV7-9 to TRBJ2-1, with TRBD2 matching over 9 bases. Sample: naive CD4+ T cells sorted from blood. Subset described: CD45RA+ positively selected. This TCR was sampled from a man aged 18 to 30 in good health. CDR3 amino acids: CASRLRAGGPYNEQFF. CDR3 DNA sequence: TGTGCCAGCAGATTACGAGCGGGGGGTCCCTACAATGAGCAGTTCTTC.